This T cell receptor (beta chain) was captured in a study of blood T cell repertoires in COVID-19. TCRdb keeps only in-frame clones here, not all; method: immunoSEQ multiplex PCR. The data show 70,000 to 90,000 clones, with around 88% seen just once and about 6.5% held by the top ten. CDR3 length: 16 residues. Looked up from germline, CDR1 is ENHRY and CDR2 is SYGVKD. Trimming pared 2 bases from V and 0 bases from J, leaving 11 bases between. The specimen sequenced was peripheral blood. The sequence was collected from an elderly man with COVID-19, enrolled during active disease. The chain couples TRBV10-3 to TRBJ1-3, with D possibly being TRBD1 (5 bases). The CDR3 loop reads CAISETSTVSGNTIYF. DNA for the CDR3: TGTGCCATCAGTGAGACCTCGACAGTCTCTGGAAACACCATATATTTT.